These T cell receptor beta chains were read from a single sample in a study of blood T cell repertoires in COVID-19. This table comes from immunoSEQ multiplex PCR, and its TCRdb copy is limited to in-frame clones, with some not included. The table lists about 190,000 clones, 82% of them singletons. Sequenced material: peripheral blood. These receptors were obtained from a woman under 40 with acute or convalescent COVID-19. CDR3s include the opening cysteine and the closing phenylalanine or tryptophan. Fields, in order: J gene, V gene, CDR3 protein.

TRBJ2-5 | TRBV28 | CASSQGEEIQYF
TRBJ1-2 | TRBV6-2/TRBV6-3 | CASSTGVYGYTF
TRBJ2-1 | TRBV27 | CASSAASGTLYEQFF
TRBJ2-5 | TRBV27 | CASSPLGQGFLQYF
TRBJ2-1 | TRBV7-9 | CASITESGSLYNEQFF
TRBJ2-4 | TRBV4-3 | CASVLLAKNIQYF
TRBJ2-4 | TRBV5-1 | CASSLAGGGKNIQYF
TRBJ1-1 | TRBV19 | CASSISPWDSGPANTEAFF
TRBJ2-1 | TRBV15 | CATRQPDRGGEQFF
TRBJ2-1 | TRBV6-4 | CANEGQGLYNEQFF
TRBJ2-7 | TRBV6-5 | CASNLDGTVSYEQYF
TRBJ1-6 | TRBV27 | CASSFHGSPLHF
TRBJ1-2 | TRBV2 | CASSDAGTGGRGYTF
TRBJ1-5 | TRBV20-1 | CSASTGGTQPQHF
TRBJ2-5 | TRBV3-1/TRBV3-2 | CASSPNFTGDRGWQETQYF
TRBJ1-5 | TRBV19 | CASSIYPGTGDQPQHF
TRBJ2-7 | TRBV11-2 | CASAMRGRGLDEQYF
TRBJ2-1 | TRBV19 | CASSTIGLGSGQWSSYNEQFF
TRBJ2-5 | TRBV5-1 | CASSLRGMAETQYF
TRBJ2-5 | TRBV7-2 | CASSTPGLAGEETQYF
TRBJ2-3 | TRBV7-2 | CASSSTGTGRGTDTQYF
TRBJ2-3 | TRBV9 | CASSDRDTQYF
TRBJ2-1 | TRBV5-1 | CASSIGLNEQFF
TRBJ1-2 | TRBV19 | CASSTRGLGYTF
TRBJ2-3 | TRBV6-4 | CASSDTGQGSDTQYF
TRBJ1-2 | TRBV5-1 | CASSLELPGRLGYTF
TRBJ2-3 | TRBV9 | CASEARQDDTDTQYF
TRBJ1-2 | TRBV9 | CASSAQLDYGYTF
TRBJ1-1 | TRBV10-1 | CASRQGRGNTEAFF
TRBJ1-2 | TRBV2 | CASSAIDRGMIHYGYTF
TRBJ1-4 | TRBV7-9 | CASSLPGQGVYRTEKLFF
TRBJ2-7 | TRBV4-1 | CASSQDIGWMREQYF
TRBJ1-5 | TRBV7-9 | CASSLETLKTDRAPLPQHF
TRBJ2-1 | TRBV21-1 | CASSLTSTVRGRGNEQFF
TRBJ2-2 | TRBV9 | CASSVGTASYAGELFF